A single T cell receptor (beta chain) is shown here with its context. Its cognate antigen is unknown. The entry originates in a study of post-analysis software for immune sequencing data. Study context: The study covered relapsing-remitting, secondary progressive and progressive-relapsing courses of multiple sclerosis. The study's findings and limits: By F measure, samples from a shared preparation batch strongly co-clustered. Compared against controls, patients with multiple sclerosis displayed significantly lower normalized Chao1 diversity.

TCR beta libraries were prepared from cDNA with unique molecular identifiers. With about 0.9 to 11 million T cells as the source, 540,000 or so cDNA molecules resulted. Each CDR3 protein is one row after TCRdb ran MiXCR on the PCR reads. The repertoire holds fewer than 600,000 distinct CDR3 sequences, with around 40% as singletons. The origin of this receptor is a girl between 10 and 17 years old with multiple sclerosis. The sample comprised blood.

The CDR3 nucleotides read TGTGCCAGTAGCATTGACTATGGCTACACCTTC. This encodes CASSIDYGYTF. This chain uses TRBV19 with TRBJ1-2; D uncertain. The ends were cut back, 6 bases at V and 3 bases at J, with 5 bases in the middle. Germline loops: CDR1 LNHDA, CDR2 SQIVND (reference sequence). The CDR3 runs 11 residues.